This T cell receptor (beta chain) was recovered during a study of blood T cell repertoires in COVID-19. At the level of the study: PBMCs, B-cell-depleted T cells, or T cells were the source of the cDNA or gDNA that made up the material.

Original data processing: From reference gene primer amplification, estimates of nucleated cell counts were derived. Libraries were prepared by immunoSEQ multiplex PCR; TCRdb keeps only in-frame clonotypes and omits some of them. V and J calls and clone size follow that table, whereas D and trimming were derived from the DNA. This sample has over 200,000 clones, with over 75% found just once. V lost 1 base and J 2 bases, leaving 16 bases between the germline ends. Germline V gene sequence: CDR1 SGHDT, CDR2 YYEEEE. The CDR3 consists of 16 residues. The source is a woman between 25 and 40 years old with acute or convalescent COVID-19. V is TRBV5-6 and J is TRBJ2-7, with a tentative D call TRBD1 (6 bases). Sequencing input: peripheral blood. CDR3 region: CASSLLRQAYPYEQYF. In DNA, the CDR3 is TGTGCCAGCAGCTTGTTGAGACAGGCTTATCCCTACGAGCAGTACTTC.